The rows below give T cell receptor beta chains drawn from one sample of a study of CD8 T cells in ankylosing spondylitis. One entry per CDR3 protein, called by TCRdb with MiXCR from the 5' RACE reads. This table holds approximately 250,000 distinct CDR3 sequences, more than 9% found once. Input material: blood, either unsorted or a sorted T cell fraction (not recorded which). Every receptor here comes from a male donor with ankylosing spondylitis or in good health (not recorded which). CDR3s include the opening cysteine and the closing phenylalanine or tryptophan. Each record gives: CDR3 length, clone size, D gene, J gene, V gene, CDR3 protein, CDR3 DNA. A D gene is named only where the DNA matches it firmly. The size field is filled for only some rows; it gives once, few, many or a size class.

length: 14; size: many; D: -; J: TRBJ2-2; V: TRBV12-3/TRBV12-4; CDR3: CASRKTQNTGELFF; DNA: TGTGCCAGCAGGAAGACTCAGAACACCGGGGAGCTGTTTTTT
length: 14; size: many; D: -; J: TRBJ1-1; V: TRBV5-1; CDR3: CASSLALVNTEAFF; DNA: TGCGCCAGCAGCTTGGCCCTGGTGAACACTGAAGCTTTCTTT
length: 15; size: many; D: -; J: TRBJ2-1; V: TRBV5-1; CDR3: CASSPVGGFYNEQFF; DNA: TGCGCCAGCAGCCCTGTAGGAGGTTTCTACAATGAGCAGTTCTTC
length: 14; size: many; D: -; J: TRBJ1-5; V: TRBV10-3; CDR3: CATNRDQGRQPQHF; DNA: TGTGCCACGAACCGGGATCAGGGACGTCAGCCCCAGCATTTT
length: 14; size: -; D: TRBD1; J: TRBJ2-5; V: TRBV7-2; CDR3: CASSKDRGPETQYF; DNA: TGTGCCAGCAGCAAGGACAGGGGGCCGGAGACCCAGTACTTC
length: 13; size: -; D: -; J: TRBJ2-6; V: TRBV6-5; CDR3: CASRYSGTNVLTF; DNA: TGTGCCAGCAGATACTCTGGGACCAACGTCCTGACTTTC
length: 18; size: many; D: TRBD1; J: TRBJ1-1; V: TRBV5-1; CDR3: CASSPFPLTGALNTEAFF; DNA: TGCGCCAGCAGCCCCTTTCCCCTTACAGGGGCACTGAACACTGAAGCTTTCTTT
length: 12; size: -; D: -; J: TRBJ1-2; V: TRBV6-5; CDR3: CASTDALHGHTF; DNA: TGTGCCAGCACGGACGCTCTCCATGGCCACACCTTC
length: 16; size: -; D: TRBD2; J: TRBJ2-2; V: TRBV5-1; CDR3: CASSTQRSGGTGELFF; DNA: TGCGCCAGCAGCACCCAACGTAGCGGGGGGACCGGGGAGCTGTTTTTT
length: 18; size: -; D: TRBD2; J: TRBJ2-3; V: TRBV7-2; CDR3: CASSLSLAGGLGTDTQYF; DNA: TGTGCCAGCAGCTTATCACTAGCGGGGGGACTTGGCACAGATACGCAGTATTTT
length: 11; size: few; D: -; J: TRBJ1-1; V: TRBV20-1; CDR3: CSAYRVTEAFF; DNA: TGCAGTGCGTACAGGGTTACTGAAGCTTTCTTT
length: 14; size: many; D: TRBD1; J: TRBJ1-4; V: TRBV20-1; CDR3: CSARGDRETEKLFF; DNA: TGCAGTGCTAGAGGGGACAGGGAGACTGAAAAACTGTTTTTT
length: 16; size: -; D: TRBD1; J: TRBJ1-3; V: TRBV7-2; CDR3: CASSFQTGEAGNTIYF; DNA: TGTGCCAGCAGCTTCCAGACAGGGGAGGCTGGAAACACCATATATTTT
length: 14; size: many; D: -; J: TRBJ1-5; V: TRBV11-2; CDR3: CASSLNRLAQPQHF; DNA: TGTGCCAGCAGCTTAAACCGTTTGGCTCAGCCCCAGCATTTT
length: 17; size: few; D: TRBD1; J: TRBJ1-1; V: TRBV4-1; CDR3: CASSQDGTGGMDTEAFF; DNA: TGCGCCAGCAGCCAAGATGGAACAGGGGGCATGGACACTGAAGCTTTCTTT
length: 15; size: few; D: -; J: TRBJ1-3; V: TRBV6-6; CDR3: CATTPPEYSGNTIYF; DNA: TGTGCCACCACCCCGCCGGAGTACTCTGGAAACACCATATATTTT
length: 15; size: many; D: -; J: TRBJ2-7; V: TRBV21-1; CDR3: CASSKGQEPYYEQYF; DNA: TGTGCCAGCAGCAAAGGACAAGAACCTTACTACGAGCAGTACTTC
length: 19; size: many; D: -; J: TRBJ2-1; V: TRBV12-3/TRBV12-4; CDR3: CASSSWSLQGVEGYNEQFF; DNA: TGTGCCAGCAGTTCGTGGAGCCTTCAGGGAGTTGAGGGCTACAATGAGCAGTTCTTC